Below are 13 T cell receptor beta chains sequenced from a single sample in a study of blood T cell repertoires in COVID-19. Assay: immunoSEQ multiplex PCR; the TCRdb copy retains only in-frame clones and omits some. The sample lists hundreds of thousands of clones, approximately 90% seen once, with about 0.24% in the top ten. Sequencing was carried out using peripheral blood. These receptors originate from a woman between 18 and 30 years old with acute or convalescent COVID-19.

This chain connects TRBV28 to TRBJ2-2; D is unresolved. This CDR3 region has 19 residues. CDR1 is MDHEN, CDR2 SYDVKM, per germline. Trimming took off 0 bases at V and 1 base at J, with 18 bases between the two ends. CDR3 sequence (DNA): TGTGCCAGCAGTTTATGGGGCTTGGAAGGAAAAGGGAACACCGGGGAGCTGTTTTTT. Translated, it gives CASSLWGLEGKGNTGELFF.

The CDR3 loop is CASHKGRVTTEAFF. DNA of the CDR3: TGTGCCAGCCACAAGGGGAGGGTGACCACTGAAGCTTTCTTT. The chain employs TRBV2 and TRBJ1-1, with D tentatively TRBD1 (5 bases). The CDR3 totals 14 residues. Germline CDR1 and CDR2: SNHLY and FYNNEI. V was pared by 8 bases and J by 4 bases, with 17 bases between.

The rearrangement uses TRBV11-2 and TRBJ1-1; D is ambiguous. Germline CDR1 and CDR2: SGHAT and FQNNGV. V lost 5 bases and J lost 4, with 8 bases in between. This CDR3 is 12 amino acids long. In DNA, the CDR3 is TGTGCCAGCAGCCCTCAGTTCACTGAAGCTTTCTTT. Translated, it gives CASSPQFTEAFF.

This chain links TRBV7-3 with TRBJ2-7, with TRBD1 identical over 12 bases. The germline V gene encodes CDR1 SGHTA and CDR2 FQGTGA. CDR3 length equals 14 residues. Trimming at V came to 4 bases and at J to 5 bases, leaving 3 bases not matched to a gene. The CDR3 DNA is TGTGCCAGCAGCTCCGGGACAGGGGGCAACGAGCAGTACTTC. It is translated as CASSSGTGGNEQYF.

The chain couples TRBV9 to TRBJ1-3; D is perhaps TRBD1 (5 bases). V shed 6 bases and J shed 2 bases, with 12 bases lying between them. From germline, CDR1 is SGDLS and CDR2 YYNGEE. The CDR3 covers 14 residues. The CDR3 region is CASTIRVPGNTIYF. CDR3 in DNA: TGTGCCAGCACCATCAGGGTGCCTGGAAACACCATATATTTT.

The gene calls are TRBV11-2 and TRBJ2-5, with 7 nucleotides matching TRBD1. V lost 5 bases to trimming and J lost 2 bases; unmatched junction nucleotides: 8. The CDR3 runs to 15 residues. Germline CDR1 SGHAT, CDR2 FQNNGV. The CDR3 loop is CASSPPGTVQETQYF. As DNA, the CDR3 is TGTGCCAGCAGCCCCCCCGGGACAGTACAAGAGACCCAGTACTTC.

In its sample, this clone was seen a few times. Other DNA sequences in this sample translate to the same CDR3. J is TRBJ1-3 and V is TRBV9; D remains unclear. The CDR3 covers 14 residues. The V end was cut by 0 bases, the J end by 0 bases, with 4 bases between. Germline V gene sequence: CDR1 SGDLS, CDR2 YYNGEE. CDR3 sequence reads: CASSVESSGNTIYF. As DNA, the CDR3 is TGTGCCAGCAGCGTAGAGAGCTCTGGAAACACCATATATTTT.

The chain carries TRBV7-3 and TRBJ1-1, with TRBD1 matching over 8 bases. Germline CDR1 SGHTA, CDR2 FQGTGA. This CDR3 is built from 13 residues. V lost 8 bases and J lost 6; bases outside the gene matches: 8. The CDR3 nucleotides are TGTGCCAGCGGATACCCAGGGGGCCCTGAAGCTTTCTTT. The encoded protein is CASGYPGGPEAFF.

The chain has TRBV7-2 and TRBJ1-2; TRBD1 agrees at 8 bases. There are 16 residues in the CDR3. The V gene end was trimmed by 5 bases and the J gene end by 0 bases; junction bases not matched to a gene: 8. CDR1 is SGHTA, CDR2 FQGNSA, per germline. The CDR3 bases are TGTGCCAGCAGCCGCCCCGGACAGGGACCTAACTATGGCTACACCTTC. It specifies CASSRPGQGPNYGYTF.

The rearrangement uses TRBV29-1 and TRBJ2-1; 15 bases are shared with TRBD2. V lost 6 bases to trimming and J lost 0 bases; unmatched junction nucleotides: 6. CDR1 and CDR2 (germline): SQVTM, ANQGSEA. The CDR3 is made up of 17 amino acids. CDR3 coding DNA: TGCAGCGTAGACCCGGGACTAGCGGGGGGCTCCTACAATGAGCAGTTCTTC. Translating it yields CSVDPGLAGGSYNEQFF.

The chain links TRBV2 to TRBJ1-4; 8 bases fit TRBD1. Looked up from germline, CDR1 is SNHLY and CDR2 is FYNNEI. The CDR3 loop spans 15 amino acids. Unmatched junction bases numbered 10, after V lost 6 bases and J lost 7 bases. The CDR3 protein is CASRTPDRGGEKLFF. The DNA for the CDR3 is TGTGCCAGCAGAACCCCCGACAGGGGAGGTGAAAAACTGTTTTTT.

With regard to this clone: This sample includes further DNA sequences coding for the same CDR3. The J gene is TRBJ1-5, the V gene TRBV24-1; 11 bases are shared with TRBD1. The CDR3 covers 16 residues. V lost 3 bases and J lost 4; bases outside the gene matches: 4. Germline V gene lookup returns CDR1 KGHDR and CDR2 SFDVKD. This CDR3 is CATSDPGTGGNQPQHF. The CDR3 coding sequence is TGTGCCACCAGTGATCCCGGGACAGGGGGAAATCAGCCCCAGCATTTT.

J is TRBJ2-5 and V is TRBV4-2, with 10 bases matching TRBD2. This CDR3 spans 16 amino acids. With V trimmed by 3 bases and J by 2 bases, 6 bases remained unmatched. Germline V gives CDR1 LGHNA, CDR2 YNFKEQ. The CDR3 loop is CASSQFTSGAQETQYF. The DNA for the CDR3 is TGTGCCAGCAGCCAGTTCACTAGCGGGGCACAAGAGACCCAGTACTTC.